This TCR beta chain originates from a study of T cell responses to AZD1222 COVID-19 vaccine. Germline V gene sequence: CDR1 MNHNS, CDR2 SASEGT. Trimming shortened V by 5 bases and J by 8 bases, and 15 bases separated the two germline ends. This CDR3 comprises 13 residues. Generated by immunoSEQ multiplex PCR, the TCRdb table keeps only in-frame clones and is missing some. Of about 99,000 clones listed, approximately 89% are singletons. This receptor was identified in an adult in good health. The source was peripheral blood, collected on day 0 of AZD1222 vaccination. This rearrangement joins TRBV6-1 to TRBJ1-2; no clear D. The chain's CDR3 is CASSLAGFAGYTF. CDR3 nucleotide sequence: TGTGCCAGCAGTCTGGCTGGATTTGCAGGCTACACCTTC.